What follows are 12 T cell receptor beta chains derived from one specimen sequenced in a study of CD8+ T cells in alopecia areata. Sequencing used cDNA as its template, made by extracting RNA and reverse transcribing it. TCRdb keeps only in-frame clones here, not all; method: immunoSEQ multiplex PCR. The profile shows roughly 200,000 clones, just over 55% of them singletons. Sequenced input: CD8+ T cells sorted from blood. The receptors were sampled from a human donor in good health.

In its sample, this clone was seen a few times. The rearrangement joins TRBV6-5 to TRBJ2-6, with D possibly TRBD2 on 5 matching bases. This CDR3 spans 15 amino acids. V shed 7 bases and J shed 0 bases, with 10 bases lying between them. Germline CDR1 and CDR2: MNHEY and SVGAGI. This CDR3 is CASTERPSGANVLTF. In nucleotides, the CDR3 is TGTGCCAGCACGGAGCGGCCCTCTGGGGCCAACGTCCTGACTTTC.

This rearrangement joins TRBV7-9 to TRBJ2-5; no firm D call. V lost 4 bases, J lost 5 bases, and 11 bases lay in between. This CDR3 contains 13 residues. Per the germline V gene, CDR1 is SEHNR and CDR2 is FQNEAQ (reference sequence). CDR3 residues: CASSSYLQETQYF. The CDR3 bases are TGTGCCAGCAGCTCGTACCTCCAGGAGACCCAGTACTTC.

The V call is TRBV25-1, the J call TRBJ1-1, with D perhaps matching TRBD1 (5 bases). V lost 1 base, J lost 1 base, and 10 bases lay in between. The CDR3 consists of 15 residues. Germline assignment: CDR1 MGHDK and CDR2 SYGVNS. CDR3 in DNA: TGTGCCAGCAGTGAATGGGGGTATTCGAACACTGAAGCTTTCTTT. Translating gives CASSEWGYSNTEAFF.

This chain uses TRBV6-5 with TRBJ1-2; 7 positions agree with TRBD1. After removal of 2 bases from V and 6 bases from J, the junction contained 6 bases not matched to a gene. This CDR3 spans 14 amino acids. Germline values: CDR1 MNHEY, CDR2 SVGAGI. The CDR3, as DNA: TGTGCCAGCAGTTACCGTATCAGGGGGGATGGCTACACCTTC. Translation: CASSYRIRGDGYTF.

In regard to this clone: This may come from a read error, since a much larger clone is one base off. This sequence joins TRBV5-8 and TRBJ2-1, with TRBD1 matching 7 bases. The CDR3 length is 14 residues. The germline CDR1 and CDR2 sequences are SGHTS and YDEGEE. V gave up 3 bases and J gave up 5 bases; unmatched junction bases: 5. The chain's CDR3 is CASSSTGFHNEQFF. DNA of the CDR3: TGTGCCAGCAGCTCGACAGGGTTCCACAATGAGCAGTTCTTC.

The CDR3 loop is CSVFSAEGTQYF. The DNA for the CDR3 is TGCAGCGTATTCAGCGCGGAGGGGACCCAGTACTTC. The chain couples TRBV29-1 to TRBJ2-5; a weak D match, TRBD2 (6 bases). This CDR3 region has 12 residues. V gave up 6 bases and J gave up 7 bases, with 15 bases separating them. Germline CDR1 is SQVTM and CDR2 is ANQGSEA.

J is TRBJ1-1 and V is TRBV29-1; D not resolved. CDR1 and CDR2 from the germline V gene are SQVTM and ANQGSEA. V lost 6 bases and J 0 bases, leaving 17 bases between the germline ends. CDR3 size: 15 residues. Written as DNA, the CDR3 is TGCAGCGTCCCCCCAAAGGCCGGAGTGAACACTGAAGCTTTCTTT. It codes for CSVPPKAGVNTEAFF.

This clone was seen a handful of times. The chain uses TRBV6-6 and TRBJ2-3; a weak D match, TRBD1 (6 bases). The V end lost 6 bases, the J end lost 4 bases, and 14 bases lay between the germline ends. CDR3 size: 14 residues. Germline V gene lookup returns CDR1 MNHNY and CDR2 SVGAGI (reference sequence). The CDR3 reads CASSPTGLPDTQYF. DNA of the CDR3: TGTGCCAGCAGCCCTACAGGGTTGCCAGATACGCAGTATTTT.

The rearrangement links TRBV6-5 to TRBJ1-1; D gene ambiguous. CDR1 and CDR2 from the germline V gene are MNHEY and SVGAGI. Trimming shortened V by 6 bases and J by 2 bases, and 4 bases separated the two germline ends. The CDR3 runs to 11 residues. This CDR3 is CASRINTEAFF. The CDR3 region has the DNA TGTGCCAGCAGGATTAACACTGAAGCTTTCTTT.

The chain has TRBV13 and TRBJ1-1, with D perhaps TRBD1 (5 bases). This CDR3 contains 15 residues. Between the trimmed V and J ends, which lost 5 bases and 3 bases, there was a span of 16 bases. Germline assignment: CDR1 PRHDT and CDR2 FYEKMQ (reference sequence). The CDR3 DNA follows: TGTGCCAGCAGCCCAATGACGAGGGGAGACACTGAAGCTTTCTTT. Its translation is CASSPMTRGDTEAFF. The full variable domain, with the rest looked up from reference TRBV13 and TRBJ1-1, is AAGVIQSPRHLIKEKRETATLKCYPIPRHDTVYWYQQGPGQDPQFLISFYEKMQSDKGSIPDRFSAQQFSDYHSELNMSSLELGDSALYFCASSPMTRGDTEAFFGQGTRLTVV.

The V call is TRBV5-1, the J call TRBJ1-1; TRBD1 might be the D (5 bases). Germline V CDR1 and CDR2: SGHRS, YFSETQ. Deletions cut 5 bases from V and 2 bases from J, with 10 bases between. The CDR3 totals 13 residues. The CDR3 sequence: CASRDTGNTEAFF. The CDR3 nucleotides are TGCGCCAGCAGGGACACAGGCAACACTGAAGCTTTCTTT.

The chain joins TRBV29-1 to TRBJ1-1; TRBD1 is a possible D gene (6 bases). The CDR3 has 13 residues. From germline, CDR1 is SQVTM and CDR2 ANQGSEA. V was shortened by 5 bases and J by 7 bases, with 17 bases between the two germline ends. As DNA, the CDR3 is TGCAGCGTTTGCTATTCCGGGGGCAATGAAGCTTTCTTT. Protein: CSVCYSGGNEAFF.